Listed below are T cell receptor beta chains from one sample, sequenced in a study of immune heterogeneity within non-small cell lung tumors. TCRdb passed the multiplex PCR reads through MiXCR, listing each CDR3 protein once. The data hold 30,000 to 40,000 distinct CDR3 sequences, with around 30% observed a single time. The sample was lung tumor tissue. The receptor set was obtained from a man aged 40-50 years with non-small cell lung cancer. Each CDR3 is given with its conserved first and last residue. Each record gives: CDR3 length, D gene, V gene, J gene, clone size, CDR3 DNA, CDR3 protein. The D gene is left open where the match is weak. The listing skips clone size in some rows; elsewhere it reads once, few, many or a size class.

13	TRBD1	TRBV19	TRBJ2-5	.	TGTGCCAGTAGTTCGGGACAGCAGGAGACCCAGTACTTC	CASSSGQQETQYF
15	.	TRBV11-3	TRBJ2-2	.	TGTGCCAGCAGCTTACTGGAGGTTAACACCGGGGAGCTGTTTTTT	CASSLLEVNTGELFF
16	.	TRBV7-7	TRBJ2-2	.	TGTGCTAGCAGCCCCTATGCGGCACCAAACACCGGGGAGCTGTTTTTT	CASSPYAAPNTGELFF
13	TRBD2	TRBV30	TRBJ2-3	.	TGTGCCTGGGCGGGGGGGGGTACAGATACGCAGTATTTT	CAWAGGGTDTQYF
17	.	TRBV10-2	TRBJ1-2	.	TGCGCCAGCAGTGAGTCGATGATTGGCAGCGCTAACTATGGCTACACCTTC	CASSESMIGSANYGYTF
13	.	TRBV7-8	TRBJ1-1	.	TGTGCCAGCAGCTTAGGGGATAAAACTGAAGCTTTCTTT	CASSLGDKTEAFF
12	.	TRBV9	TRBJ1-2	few	TGTGCCAGCAGCGCGGGTGGACAGCCCTACACCTTC	CASSAGGQPYTF
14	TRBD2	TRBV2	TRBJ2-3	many	TGTGCCACCACCCGCGGGAGGGCCGAAGATACGCAGTATTTT	CATTRGRAEDTQYF
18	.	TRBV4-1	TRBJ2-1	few	TGCGCCAGCAGCCAAGGACTCCTCCGGAAGGGTTGGGGCCATGAGCAGTTCTTC	CASSQGLLRKGWGHEQFF
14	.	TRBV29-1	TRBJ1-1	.	TGCAGCGTTGGCGATCCCCTCATCCACACTGAAGCTTTCTTT	CSVGDPLIHTEAFF
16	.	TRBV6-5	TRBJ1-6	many	TGTGCCAGCAGTTACTCACTGGCCGGATTCGGGTCACCCCTCCACTTT	CASSYSLAGFGSPLHF
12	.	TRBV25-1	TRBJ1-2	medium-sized	TGTGCCAGCAGTGCCGGTAACTATGGCTACACCTTC	CASSAGNYGYTF
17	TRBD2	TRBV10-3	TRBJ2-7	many	TGTGCCATCAGTGAGTCCGGGGGAGGGATCGATTCCTACGAGCAGTACTTC	CAISESGGGIDSYEQYF
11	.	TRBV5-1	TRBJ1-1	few	TGCGCCAGCAGGGGGGAAACTGAAGCTTTCTTT	CASRGETEAFF
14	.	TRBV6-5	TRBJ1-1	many	TGTGCCAGCAGTTACTCTGGGGGCGGCACTGAAGCTTTCTTT	CASSYSGGGTEAFF
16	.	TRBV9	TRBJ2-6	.	TGTGCCAGCAGCAGCCGGTTTGGGACTGGGGCCAACGTCCTGACTTTC	CASSSRFGTGANVLTF
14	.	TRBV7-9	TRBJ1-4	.	TGTGCCAGCGGATGGCAGGGAGTCACAGAAAAACTGTTTTTT	CASGWQGVTEKLFF
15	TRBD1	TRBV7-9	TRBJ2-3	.	TGTGCCAGCAGCCGCGGACAGGCAAACACAGATACGCAGTATTTT	CASSRGQANTDTQYF
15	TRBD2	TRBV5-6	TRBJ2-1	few	TGTGCCAGCAGCTTTGTCGGGAGGGGGGGCAATGAGCAGTTCTTC	CASSFVGRGGNEQFF
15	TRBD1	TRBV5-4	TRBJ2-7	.	TGTGCCAGCAGCTTAGGACAGGGGACGGCCTACGAGCAGTACTTC	CASSLGQGTAYEQYF
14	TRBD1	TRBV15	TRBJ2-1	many	TGTGCCACCAGCAGAAATCAGGGGGCCAGTGGGCAGTTCTTC	CATSRNQGASGQFF
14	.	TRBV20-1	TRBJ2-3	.	TGCAGTGCTAGAGCGAGCGAAAGCACAGATACGCAGTATTTT	CSARASESTDTQYF
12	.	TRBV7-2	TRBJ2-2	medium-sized	TGTGCCAGCAGCTTCACGGCCGGGGAGCTGTTTTTT	CASSFTAGELFF
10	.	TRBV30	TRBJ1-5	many	TGTGCCTGGAGTGAGGAGGCCCAGCATTTT	CAWSEEAQHF
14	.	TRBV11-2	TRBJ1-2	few	TGTGCCAGCAGCCGAGCCCAGCTTAACTATGGCTACACCTTC	CASSRAQLNYGYTF
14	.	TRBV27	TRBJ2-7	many	TGTGCCAGCAGTTATAAGGGGGTGGCCTACGAGCAGTACTTC	CASSYKGVAYEQYF
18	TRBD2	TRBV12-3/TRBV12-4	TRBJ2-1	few	TGTGCCAGCAGTCCAGGGACTAGCGGGAGGGCCGTTTACAATGAGCAGTTCTTC	CASSPGTSGRAVYNEQFF